This TCR beta chain was identified during a study of blood T cell repertoires in COVID-19. For the study at large: Both acute and convalescent COVID-19 samples were obtained from the United States, Italy and Spain. Nucleic acid was either cDNA or gDNA, and it came from T cells, B-cell-depleted T cells, or PBMCs.

Original processing notes: For nucleated cells, counts were estimated from reference gene primer amplification. Using immunoSEQ multiplex PCR, the repertoire was profiled, and TCRdb retains in-frame clones only, with some absent. V and J calls and clone size come straight from that table; D and trimming were deduced from the DNA. The sample consists of about 95,000 clones, around 87% of them appearing once. V shed 4 bases and J shed 0 bases, with 16 bases lying between them. The CDR3 totals 18 residues. Germline V gives CDR1 KGHSH, CDR2 LQKENI. Sequenced material: peripheral blood. The chain carries TRBV18 and TRBJ2-6; the D gene is possibly TRBD1 (5 bases). The source is a human donor in a cohort sampled during active COVID-19. This CDR3 is CASSQIPRTNSGANVLTF. CDR3 DNA: TGTGCCAGCTCACAAATCCCCAGGACAAACTCTGGGGCCAACGTCCTGACTTTC.